This T cell receptor (beta chain) was retrieved from a study of T cells in Graves' hyperthyroidism and ophthalmopathy. Amplification targeted TCR beta CDR3 regions from RNA transcripts. HTBI primers were used for first-round RT-PCR of the TCR CDR3. TCRdb reprocessed the multiplex PCR reads with MiXCR, giving one entry per CDR3 protein. The table records approximately 600,000 distinct CDR3 sequences, about 20% of them present only once. The CDR3 has 13 amino acids. CDR1 SEHNR and CDR2 FQNEAQ come from the germline V gene (reference sequence). Trimming took 5 bases from V and 8 from J, leaving 12 bases between them. This clonotype has just a few counts.

The TCR sequence derives from a man aged 25 to 45 with Graves' ophthalmopathy. This rearrangement joins TRBV7-9 to TRBJ1-4, with D possibly being TRBD1 (6 bases). What was sequenced was blood. The CDR3: CASSERGGEKLFF. The CDR3 bases are TGTGCCAGCAGCGAGAGGGGGGGCGAAAAACTGTTTTTT.